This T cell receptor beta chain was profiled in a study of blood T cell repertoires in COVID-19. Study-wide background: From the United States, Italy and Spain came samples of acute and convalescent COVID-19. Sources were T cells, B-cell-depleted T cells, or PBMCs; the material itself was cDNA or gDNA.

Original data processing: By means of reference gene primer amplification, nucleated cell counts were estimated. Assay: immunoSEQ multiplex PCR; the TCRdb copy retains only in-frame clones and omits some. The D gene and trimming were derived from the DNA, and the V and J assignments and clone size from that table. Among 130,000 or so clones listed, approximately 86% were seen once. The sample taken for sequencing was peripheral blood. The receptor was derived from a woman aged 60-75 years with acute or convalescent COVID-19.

The CDR3 reads CASSQGLAGGAKNIQYF. In DNA form, the CDR3 reads TGTGCCAGCAGCCAAGGACTAGCGGGGGGAGCCAAAAACATTCAGTACTTC. The chain employs TRBV3-1 (or the pseudogene TRBV3-2) and TRBJ2-4; 13 bases are a match to TRBD2. This CDR3 is built from 17 residues. V lost 1 base to trimming and J lost 0 bases; unmatched junction nucleotides: 0. Per germline, CDR1 LGHDT and CDR2 YNNKEL (reference sequence).